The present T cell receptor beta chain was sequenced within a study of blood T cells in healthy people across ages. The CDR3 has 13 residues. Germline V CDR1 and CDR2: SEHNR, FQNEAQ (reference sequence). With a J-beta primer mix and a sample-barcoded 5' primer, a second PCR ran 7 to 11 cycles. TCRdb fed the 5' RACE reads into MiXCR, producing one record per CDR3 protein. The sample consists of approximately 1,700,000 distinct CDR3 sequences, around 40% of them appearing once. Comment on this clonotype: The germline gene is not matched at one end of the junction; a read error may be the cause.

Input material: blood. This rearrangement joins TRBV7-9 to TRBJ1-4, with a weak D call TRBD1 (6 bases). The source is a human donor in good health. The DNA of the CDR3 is TGTACCAGCAGCTCTTCGGACAGCGAAAAACTGTTTTTT. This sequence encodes CTSSSSDSEKLFF.